This T cell receptor beta chain was sequenced in a study of blood T cell repertoires in COVID-19. Study-wide background: Nucleic acid was either cDNA or gDNA, and it came from T cells, B-cell-depleted T cells, or PBMCs.

The length of the CDR3 is 14 residues. The V gene's germline CDR1 is SGHKS and CDR2 YYEKEE (reference sequence). V lost 2 bases, J lost 7 bases, and 12 bases lay in between. In the authors' workflow: It was from reference gene primer amplification that nucleated cell counts were estimated. The data were produced by immunoSEQ multiplex PCR, yet TCRdb's version contains in-frame clones alone and is incomplete. The DNA was the basis for D and trimming; V, J and clone size are from that table. The sample contains about 240,000 clones, 87% of which appear only once. This clone has only one observation. The origin of this receptor is a woman in her 30s with acute COVID-19. The sequencing sample was made of PBMCs or T cells enriched from blood (not recorded which). V gene TRBV5-5 combines with J gene TRBJ1-4; D unclear. The CDR3 region is CASSLEGRSEKLFF. The CDR3 DNA is TGTGCCAGCAGCTTAGAGGGAAGAAGTGAAAAACTGTTTTTT. Full variable domain (outside the CDR3, taken from reference TRBV5-5 and TRBJ1-4): DAGVTQSPTHLIKTRGQQVTLRCSPISGHKSVSWYQQVLGQGPQFIFQYYEKEERGRGNFPDRFSARQFPNYSSELNVNALLLGDSALYLCASSLEGRSEKLFFGSGTQLSVL.